This T cell receptor beta chain was captured by sequencing in a study of beta chain features in type 1 diabetes. Findings and caveats of the study: Researchers could not determine here whether HLA type influences TCRB rearrangement. Shortening that was moderate but significant affected the TCRB CDR3s of Type 1 diabetes patients in all four CD4+ subsets.

This clone came up a few times. No antigen is known for it. Sequenced material consisted of expressed TCRB transcripts (all of the isolated RNA was reverse transcribed). This table comes from immunoSEQ multiplex PCR, and its TCRdb copy is limited to in-frame clones, with some not included. The sample shows about 650,000 clones, roughly 12% of them seen only once. This clonotype originated in a man aged 30 to 45 with type 1 diabetes. Input material: naive CD4+ T cells from blood.

In DNA form, the CDR3 reads TGTGCCAGCAGCCATATAAGTCGCAGCATGAACACTGAAGCTTTCTTT. This codes for CASSHISRSMNTEAFF. The genes are TRBV14 and TRBJ1-1; D is uncertain. The CDR3 loop spans 16 amino acids. Deletions cut 3 bases from V and 0 bases from J, with 14 bases between. The germline V gene encodes CDR1 SGHDN and CDR2 FVKESK.